This T cell receptor beta chain was documented in a study of a mutant IDH1 vaccine in newly diagnosed glioma. Whole-study context: All eight of the vaccinations patients received fell in weeks 1, 3, 5, 7, 11, 15, 19 and 23. Beforehand, treatment had been radiotherapy, temozolomide, or both; the majority received both. General study findings and limits: Vaccination elicited immune responses in roughly 93% of patients.

The germline V gene encodes CDR1 SNHLY and CDR2 FYNNEI. V lost 3 bases to trimming and J lost 0 bases, with 12 bases between them. The CDR3 is 15 amino acids. About this clone itself: Its specificity is not known.

Profiling relied on immunoSEQ multiplex PCR, and the TCRdb table lists in-frame clones only, not all of them. The sample consists of under 95,000 clones, about 91% of them appearing once. Time point indicated: week 5, during vaccination. Doses comprised 300 ug of mutant IDH1 20-mer peptide each, plus topical imiquimod. The J gene is TRBJ2-7, the V gene TRBV2; D is possibly TRBD2 (5 bases). This receptor was taken from a woman in her forties or fifties with glioma. The starting material was PBMCs, obtained from a glioma patient whose treatment included an IDH1 peptide vaccine. The CDR3 DNA reads TGTGCCAGCAGTGACCTAGCAAAGAGCTCCTACGAGCAGTACTTC. Translated: CASSDLAKSSYEQYF. The variable domain in full, with the rest retrieved from reference TRBV2 and TRBJ2-7, is EPEVTQTPSHQVTQMGQEVILRCVPISNHLYFYWYRQILGQKVEFLVSFYNNEISEKSEIFDDQFSVERPDGSNFTLKIRSTKLEDSAMYFCASSDLAKSSYEQYFGPGTRLTVT.